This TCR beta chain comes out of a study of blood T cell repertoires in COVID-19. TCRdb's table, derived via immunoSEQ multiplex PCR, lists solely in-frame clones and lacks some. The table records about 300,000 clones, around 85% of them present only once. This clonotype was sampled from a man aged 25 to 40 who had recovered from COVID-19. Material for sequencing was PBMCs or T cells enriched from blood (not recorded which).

The CDR3 loop reads CAISAQGADNGYTF. The CDR3 DNA reads as TGTGCCATCAGTGCTCAGGGGGCAGATAATGGCTACACCTTC. The V call is TRBV10-3, the J call TRBJ1-2, with 8 bases aligning to TRBD1. V lost 4 bases and J lost 6; bases outside the gene matches: 7. Per germline, CDR1 ENHRY and CDR2 SYGVKD. The CDR3 contains 14 residues.